Described below is a single T cell receptor beta chain sequence and its context. Clones were sequenced by immunoSEQ multiplex PCR, and TCRdb holds only the in-frame ones, with some missing. The sample has 64,000 or so clones, roughly 84% seen once. The record originates from a study of OX40 agonist ivuxolimab in advanced cancers. V lost 7 bases to trimming and J lost 0 bases, with 14 bases between them. The V gene's germline CDR1 is SGHRS and CDR2 YFSETQ. The CDR3 loop spans 14 amino acids. The sequence was collected from an adult with an advanced solid tumor such as melanoma, head and neck, liver or kidney cancer. The starting material was CD4+ or CD8+ T cells sorted from blood, obtained in a trial of the OX40 agonist ivuxolimab. The V and J genes are TRBV5-1 and TRBJ2-7; TRBD2 is a possible D gene (5 bases). The CDR3 loop is CASRGQPTSYEQYF. CDR3 DNA sequence: TGCGCCAGCCGAGGGCAGCCTACCTCCTACGAGCAGTACTTC.